These 21 T cell receptor beta chains originate from one sample sequenced in a study of control samples from healthy donors and cancer patients. Some clones are missing from TCRdb's copy, which holds only in-frame ones; the method was immunoSEQ multiplex PCR. The sample shows some 150,000 clones, about 94% of them seen only once. Sequenced input: PBMCs. These receptors originate from a man aged 55 to 70 with colorectal cancer.

This rearrangement joins TRBV4-1 to TRBJ2-7; 13 nucleotides match TRBD2. Germline CDR1 and CDR2: MGHRA and YSYEKL. This CDR3 spans 17 amino acids. J lost 5 bases, V lost 3 bases, and 10 bases had no gene match. The CDR3 DNA sequence: TGCGCCAGCAGCCACCTAGGACTAGCGGGGGTGAAGAACGAGCAGTACTTC. Translation gives CASSHLGLAGVKNEQYF.

The V call is TRBV9, the J call TRBJ2-3; no clear D. V shed 4 bases and J shed 2 bases, with 14 bases lying between them. The CDR3 length is 15 residues. From germline, CDR1 is SGDLS and CDR2 YYNGEE. In nucleotides, the CDR3 is TGTGCCAGCAGCCCCCTGGCGCGTTCCACAGATACGCAGTATTTT. Its translation is CASSPLARSTDTQYF.

The chain combines TRBV5-1 with TRBJ2-3, with no clear D. V gave up 4 bases and J gave up 2 bases, with 5 bases separating them. The CDR3 contains 12 residues. Germline V CDR1 and CDR2: SGHRS, YFSETQ. The CDR3: CASSEATDTQYF. In DNA form, the CDR3 reads TGCGCCAGCAGCGAGGCCACAGATACGCAGTATTTT.

Concerning this clone itself: Different DNA sequences within this sample yield the same CDR3. CDR3 region: CASSQGLAGGTDTQYF. CDR3 bases: TGTGCCAGCAGCCAGGGACTAGCGGGGGGCACAGATACGCAGTATTTT. The gene calls are TRBV3-1 (or the pseudogene TRBV3-2) and TRBJ2-3; 14 nucleotides align to TRBD2. CDR3 length: 16 residues. Germline assignment: CDR1 LGHDT and CDR2 YNNKEL (reference sequence). V gave up 3 bases and J gave up 1 base; unmatched junction bases: 0.

The CDR3 nucleotides are TGTGCCAGCAGCCAAGAGATCGAGCGGGGGTCGGTCGAGCAGTACTTC. Amino acids: CASSQEIERGSVEQYF. This chain links TRBV11-2 with TRBJ2-7, with 8 nucleotides matching TRBD2. V lost 5 bases, J lost 6 bases, and 15 bases stayed unmatched. Germline V lookup: CDR1 SGHAT, CDR2 FQNNGV. This CDR3 has 16 residues.

The chain joins TRBV6-5 to TRBJ1-1; D not certain. CDR1 is MNHEY, CDR2 SVGAGI, per germline. The germline V and J ends were trimmed by 6 bases and 1 base, with 9 bases remaining between them. The CDR3 is 13 residues long. CDR3 loop: CASSGTWNTEAFF. The CDR3, as DNA: TGTGCCAGCAGCGGCACCTGGAACACTGAAGCTTTCTTT.

V is TRBV3-1 (or the pseudogene TRBV3-2) and J is TRBJ1-5, with D uncertain. Germline lookup yields CDR1 LGHDT and CDR2 YNNKEL (reference sequence). Trimming took 1 base from V and 10 from J, leaving 11 bases between them. The CDR3 is 13 amino acids. The CDR3 DNA reads TGTGCCAGCAGCCAAGGCCGACTTGGCCCCCAGCATTTT. It translates to CASSQGRLGPQHF.

The chain links TRBV5-5 to TRBJ2-7; tentatively, D is TRBD2 (5 bases). V was trimmed by 0 bases and J by 2 bases, leaving 18 bases between them. CDR1 is SGHKS, CDR2 YYEKEE, per germline (reference sequence). The CDR3 length is 17 residues. The CDR3 sequence: CASSLVEVADPAYEQYF. The DNA of the CDR3 is TGTGCCAGCAGCTTGGTGGAGGTGGCGGACCCGGCCTACGAGCAGTACTTC.

Details on this clone: The same CDR3 can be traced to other DNA sequences in this sample. This chain uses TRBV7-9 with TRBJ2-3; 7 bases line up with TRBD1. The CDR3 has 14 residues. Germline V gives CDR1 SEHNR, CDR2 FQNEAQ (reference sequence). The V gene end was trimmed by 4 bases and the J gene end by 2 bases; junction bases not matched to a gene: 3. The CDR3 nucleotides read TGTGCCAGCAGCTCGACAGGGTCCACAGATACGCAGTATTTT. Protein product: CASSSTGSTDTQYF.

This chain joins TRBV18 and TRBJ2-7; possible D gene TRBD2, 6 bases. CDR3 length: 14 amino acids. Germline values: CDR1 KGHSH, CDR2 LQKENI. Trimming pared 3 bases from V and 0 bases from J, leaving 9 bases between. CDR3 in DNA: TGTGCCAGCTCACCCGGGCGGGACTCCTACGAGCAGTACTTC. Translating it yields CASSPGRDSYEQYF.

V and J are TRBV5-1 and TRBJ1-3, with 10 positions matching TRBD1. The CDR3 runs 21 residues. Germline CDR1 SGHRS, CDR2 YFSETQ. V was pared by 5 bases and J by 0 bases, with 20 bases of the junction left unmatched. CDR3 bases: TGCGCCAGCAGTTCCCTCGCCCTACGGACAGGGGGTAACCCCTCTGGAAACACCATATATTTT. This translates into CASSSLALRTGGNPSGNTIYF. Drawing the rest from reference TRBV5-1 and TRBJ1-3, the complete variable domain is KAGVTQTPRYLIKTRGQQVTLSCSPISGHRSVSWYQQTPGQGLQFLFEYFSETQRNKGNFPGRFSGRQFSNSRSEMNVSTLELGDSALYLCASSSLALRTGGNPSGNTIYFGEGSWLTVV.

Note on this clone: The identical CDR3 is also encoded by other nucleotide sequences in the sample. The chain links TRBV9 to TRBJ2-7; 7 bases align to TRBD2. Germline V gene data show CDR1 as SGDLS and CDR2 as YYNGEE. Losses at the gene ends were 0 bases for V and 0 bases for J; bases not matched to a gene: 3. The CDR3 is 15 residues long. CDR3 nucleotides: TGTGCCAGCAGCGTAGCGGGCGGGAGCTCCTACGAGCAGTACTTC. The encoded protein is CASSVAGGSSYEQYF.

This sequence joins TRBV25-1 and TRBJ2-1, with a tentative D call TRBD1 (5 bases). The V end lost 2 bases, the J end lost 7 bases, and 12 bases lay between the germline ends. CDR3 length: 14 amino acids. Germline V gives CDR1 MGHDK, CDR2 SYGVNS. The CDR3 loop reads CASSEPGKVNEQFF. The CDR3 DNA reads TGTGCCAGCAGTGAACCAGGGAAGGTTAATGAGCAGTTCTTC.

This chain uses TRBV3-1 (or the pseudogene TRBV3-2) with TRBJ1-6; D not certain. Germline V gene sequence: CDR1 LGHDT, CDR2 YNNKEL (reference sequence). V lost 4 bases and J lost 7, with 8 bases in between. The CDR3 extends over 13 amino acids. The CDR3 nucleotides are TGTGCCAGCAGCCCTAGTGCGAATTCACCCCTCCACTTT. This gives the protein CASSPSANSPLHF.

The J gene is TRBJ1-1, the V gene TRBV7-7, with unresolved D. The germline V and J ends were trimmed by 4 bases and 6 bases, with 9 bases remaining between them. The CDR3 consists of 12 residues. Germline V lookup: CDR1 SSHAT, CDR2 FNYEAQ (reference sequence). The CDR3 DNA follows: TGTGCCAGCAGCTCCTATCCCCCTGAAGCTTTCTTT. This gives the protein CASSSYPPEAFF. Full variable domain (missing parts from reference TRBV7-7 and TRBJ1-1): GAGVSQSPRYKVTKRGQDVTLRCDPISSHATLYWYQQALGQGPEFLTYFNYEAQPDKSGLPSDRFSAERPEGSISTLTIQRTEQRDSAMYRCASSSYPPEAFFGQGTRLTVV.

This chain joins TRBV28 and TRBJ1-5; maybe TRBD1 (6 bases). Per germline, CDR1 MDHEN and CDR2 SYDVKM. The germline V and J ends were trimmed by 6 bases and 0 bases, with 12 bases remaining between them. This CDR3 spans 15 amino acids. The chain's CDR3 is CASRSGTLSNQPQHF. CDR3 coding DNA: TGTGCCAGCAGAAGCGGGACACTTAGCAATCAGCCCCAGCATTTT.

The V call is TRBV9, the J call TRBJ2-3; 15 bases map to TRBD2. This CDR3 comprises 18 residues. The ends lost 0 bases at V and 4 bases at J; junction bases unmatched: 6. Germline assignment: CDR1 SGDLS and CDR2 YYNGEE. In DNA, the CDR3 is TGTGCCAGCAGCGTAGAGGGACTAGCGGGGGGCAGGGCAGATACGCAGTATTTT. Translated: CASSVEGLAGGRADTQYF.

The CDR3 coding sequence is TGTGCCAGCAGGGGGATCGGGGAGACCCAGTACTTC. Protein sequence: CASRGIGETQYF. This rearrangement joins TRBV6-5 to TRBJ2-5; no firm D call. Per the germline V gene, CDR1 is MNHEY and CDR2 is SVGAGI. The CDR3 covers 12 residues. Trimming left V 6 bases short and J 5 bases short, with 10 bases between.

The chain couples TRBV20-1 to TRBJ2-7; 8 bases fit TRBD2. The germline V gene has CDR1 DFQATT and CDR2 SNEGSKA (reference sequence). V lost 7 bases and J lost 5; bases outside the gene matches: 4. The CDR3 length is 11 residues. CDR3 residues: CSGRRGDEQYF. CDR3 DNA sequence: TGCAGTGGGAGGCGGGGGGACGAGCAGTACTTC.

V and J are TRBV4-1 and TRBJ1-4; D uncertain. V lost 1 base and J lost 13, with 7 bases in between. The CDR3 totals 11 residues. The germline V gene has CDR1 MGHRA and CDR2 YSYEKL. The CDR3 bases are TGCGCCAGCAGCCAAGGGACGGCACTGTTTTTT. Translating gives CASSQGTALFF.

This chain joins TRBV12-3 or TRBV12-4 and TRBJ1-1; D ambiguous. There are 13 residues in the CDR3. V shed 7 bases and J shed 5 bases, with 14 bases lying between them. The CDR3 reads CASNPGRRTEAFF. CDR3 bases: TGTGCCAGCAACCCGGGGAGACGGACTGAAGCTTTCTTT.